This T cell receptor (beta chain) came from a study of T cells expressing NK-cell markers. The CDR3 is made up of 16 amino acids. Germline CDR1 KGHSH, CDR2 LQKENI. TCRdb reprocessed the 5' RACE reads; each CDR3 protein has one entry and no DNA is given. The data include some 340,000 distinct CDR3 sequences; the top ten clones carry 5.2%. The sequence derives from a man aged 18 to 69 in good health. The sequencing sample was made of blood T cells: a sorted CD56 or NKG2C T cell subset, CD4+ or CD8+ T cells, or bulk PBMC T cells (not recorded which). The gene calls are TRBV18 and TRBJ2-2; TCRdb gives TRBD1 as the D gene, but with no DNA this cannot be confirmed. This CDR3 reads CASSPRGQPNTGELFF.